These 26 T cell receptor beta chains came from one sample sequenced in a study of PD-1 blockade in mismatch repair-deficient tumors. The repertoire was sequenced with immunoSEQ multiplex PCR; TCRdb's copy has only in-frame clones and lacks some. The repertoire includes roughly 130,000 clones, roughly 90% of them detected once, and approximately 12% sits in the top ten. The specimen was peripheral blood, collected approximately 69 weeks after starting pembrolizumab. These receptors were collected from an adult with mismatch repair-deficient cancer.

This chain joins TRBV5-1 and TRBJ2-2; D call uncertain. The CDR3 runs 14 residues. Germline CDR1 SGHRS, CDR2 YFSETQ. V was pared by 0 bases and J by 4 bases, with 7 bases between. The CDR3 loop reads CASSLAPPTGELFF. CDR3 DNA sequence: TGCGCCAGCAGCTTGGCCCCTCCCACCGGGGAGCTGTTTTTT.

This sequence joins TRBV4-3 and TRBJ2-5; TRBD2 agrees at 10 bases. V lost 4 bases, J lost 2 bases, and 4 bases stayed unmatched. Germline V gene sequence: CDR1 LGHNA, CDR2 YSLEER. The CDR3 spans 15 residues. The CDR3 DNA follows: TGCGCCAGCAGCCTTCTAGCGGGAGTTCAAGAGACCCAGTACTTC. Its protein product is CASSLLAGVQETQYF.

The V and J genes are TRBV2 and TRBJ2-1; TRBD2 aligns across 12 bases. V shed 6 bases, J shed 8 bases, and the junction held 8 bases outside the gene matches. Per germline, CDR1 SNHLY and CDR2 FYNNEI. The CDR3 runs 15 residues. CDR3 region: CASRAGTSGFHEQFF. DNA for the CDR3: TGTGCCAGCAGAGCCGGGACTAGCGGGTTCCATGAGCAGTTCTTC.

Here the CDR3 DNA reads TGTGCCAGCAGCGTCTCGGGGGGGGGCAATCAGCCCCAGCATTTT. It specifies CASSVSGGGNQPQHF. The chain employs TRBV9 and TRBJ1-5, with TRBD1 as a possible D gene (5 bases). CDR1 and CDR2 (germline): SGDLS, YYNGEE. The CDR3 totals 15 residues. V was shortened by 2 bases and J by 2 bases, with 11 bases between the two germline ends.

The chain recombines TRBV5-1 with TRBJ2-3; TRBD2 matches 12 bases. CDR3 length: 17 residues. Germline CDR1 reads SGHRS; CDR2 reads YFSETQ. Unmatched junction bases numbered 11, after V lost 3 bases and J lost 6 bases. CDR3 nucleotides: TGCGCCAGCAGCTCCGACGGACTAGCGGGGAGGAGGGATACGCAGTATTTT. Translation gives CASSSDGLAGRRDTQYF.

This sequence joins TRBV25-1 and TRBJ2-5; D remains unclear. The CDR3 is 12 residues long. Trimming took off 0 bases at V and 4 bases at J, with 3 bases between the two ends. Germline V lookup: CDR1 MGHDK, CDR2 SYGVNS. This chain's CDR3 is CASSEYPETQYF. CDR3 nucleotides: TGTGCCAGCAGTGAATACCCAGAGACCCAGTACTTC.

The chain joins TRBV5-1 to TRBJ2-1, with D perhaps TRBD2 (6 bases). This CDR3 contains 15 residues. In germline, CDR1 is SGHRS, CDR2 YFSETQ. Trimming left V 2 bases short and J 3 bases short, with 12 bases between. DNA of the CDR3: TGCGCCAGCAGCTTTGGGAGGACGGACTACAATGAGCAGTTCTTC. It codes for CASSFGRTDYNEQFF.

This sequence joins TRBV28 and TRBJ2-6, with a tentative D call TRBD1 (5 bases). CDR1 and CDR2 from the germline V gene are MDHEN and SYDVKM. Trimming left V 1 base short and J 0 bases short, with 7 bases between. The length of the CDR3 is 16 residues. CDR3 nucleotide sequence: TGTGCCAGCAGTTTATTTCAGGGCTCTGGGGCCAACGTCCTGACTTTC. It translates to CASSLFQGSGANVLTF.

The chain has TRBV6-5 and TRBJ2-1; D perhaps matches TRBD2 (6 bases). The CDR3 length is 15 residues. Trimming left V 6 bases short and J 2 bases short, with 14 bases between. The germline V gene has CDR1 MNHEY and CDR2 SVGAGI. The CDR3: CASSSGSPAYNEQFF. The CDR3 DNA sequence: TGTGCCAGCAGCTCCGGGAGCCCAGCCTACAATGAGCAGTTCTTC.

This chain connects TRBV19 to TRBJ2-2, with 10 bases aligning to TRBD1. From germline, CDR1 is LNHDA and CDR2 SQIVND (reference sequence). CDR3 size: 17 residues. The CDR3 region has the DNA TGTGCAATCCGGGACAGGGGTGTGGAGGTAATCCCCGGGGAGCTGTTTTTT. It specifies CAIRDRGVEVIPGELFF.

The CDR3 bases are TGTGCCAGCACCCTAACAGGGGGCGGGGGAGAGACCCAGTACTTC. Its protein product is CASTLTGGGGETQYF. This chain joins TRBV6-5 and TRBJ2-5, with 9 nucleotides matching TRBD1. The CDR3 totals 15 residues. The germline CDR1 and CDR2 sequences are MNHEY and SVGAGI. Germline trimming cut 7 bases from V and 4 bases from J; bases unmatched to any gene: 10.

This clone was recorded a few times. The chain carries TRBV7-9 and TRBJ2-7; D is unclear. The germline V gene has CDR1 SEHNR and CDR2 FQNEAQ (reference sequence). V lost 4 bases and J 0 bases, leaving 7 bases between the germline ends. This CDR3 region has 13 residues. The CDR3 loop is CASSSPGSYEQYF. The CDR3 DNA reads TGTGCCAGCAGCTCCCCGGGCTCCTACGAGCAGTACTTC.

This chain uses TRBV6-5 with TRBJ1-5; no clear D gene. The V end lost 6 bases, the J end lost 5 bases, and 11 bases lay between the germline ends. From germline, CDR1 is MNHEY and CDR2 SVGAGI. The CDR3 covers 13 residues. The DNA of the CDR3 is TGTGCCAGCAGCCAAGGACTCTATCAGCCCCAGCATTTT. Its protein product is CASSQGLYQPQHF.

The genes are TRBV6-5 and TRBJ2-3, with 8 bases identical to TRBD2. Trimming took 4 bases from V and 2 from J; bases not matched to a gene: 5. Germline V gene lookup returns CDR1 MNHEY and CDR2 SVGAGI. CDR3 length equals 15 residues. The CDR3 DNA reads TGTGCCAGCAGTTGGGGTAGCGGGGCCACAGATACGCAGTATTTT. Its protein is CASSWGSGATDTQYF.

The chain uses TRBV28 and TRBJ1-2; D is unresolved. Germline V CDR1 and CDR2: MDHEN, SYDVKM. Trimming took 2 bases from V and 3 from J, leaving 7 bases between them. CDR3 size: 13 residues. This chain's CDR3 is CASSLGVDYGYTF. The CDR3 DNA reads as TGTGCCAGCAGTTTAGGGGTTGACTATGGCTACACCTTC.

The chain has TRBV7-6 and TRBJ2-5; D might be TRBD1 (5 bases). Germline-derived CDR1 and CDR2 are SGHVS and FNYEAQ. V gave up 5 bases and J gave up 2 bases, with 12 bases separating them. The CDR3 is made up of 14 amino acids. The CDR3 spells CASSPHRKQETQYF. CDR3 bases: TGTGCCAGCAGCCCCCACAGGAAACAAGAGACCCAGTACTTC.

The chain has TRBV11-1 and TRBJ2-3, with 14 bases lining up with TRBD2. Losses at the gene ends were 4 bases for V and 5 bases for J; bases not matched to a gene: 5. Germline V CDR1 and CDR2: SGHAT, FQDESV (reference sequence). This CDR3 contains 16 residues. CDR3 amino acids: CASSSRLAGGEDTQYF. CDR3 in DNA: TGTGCCAGCAGCTCGCGACTAGCGGGAGGGGAAGATACGCAGTATTTT. Complete variable domain (other parts from reference TRBV11-1 and TRBJ2-3): EAEVAQSPRYKITEKSQAVAFWCDPISGHATLYWYRQILGQGPELLVQFQDESVVDDSQLPKDRFSAERLKGVDSTLKIQPAELGDSAMYLCASSSRLAGGEDTQYFGPGTRLTVL.

The J gene is TRBJ2-5, the V gene TRBV6-6; D is undetermined. Deletions cut 0 bases from V and 2 bases from J, with 4 bases between. CDR1 is MNHNY, CDR2 SVGAGI, per germline (reference sequence). CDR3 length: 13 amino acids. The CDR3 region has the DNA TGTGCCAGCAGTTACTCTGCGCAAGAGACCCAGTACTTC. Its translation: CASSYSAQETQYF.

In DNA form, the CDR3 reads TGCGCCAGCGGACTCACAGGGGGCACTGAAGCTTTCTTT. As protein: CASGLTGGTEAFF. The chain joins TRBV5-1 to TRBJ1-1, with TRBD1 identical over 8 bases. This CDR3 region has 13 residues. With 7 bases clipped from V and 4 bases from J, the junction kept 6 bases outside the gene matches. Per germline, CDR1 SGHRS and CDR2 YFSETQ.

Here the CDR3 reads CASSDGTSDYNEQFF. The CDR3, as DNA: TGTGCCAGCAGTGACGGGACTAGCGACTACAATGAGCAGTTCTTC. The chain combines TRBV6-4 with TRBJ2-1, with 10 bases aligning to TRBD2. The trim removed 2 bases at V and 3 bases at J, leaving 1 base unmatched. Germline assignment: CDR1 MRHNA and CDR2 SNTAGT. The CDR3 length is 15 residues.

J is TRBJ2-1 and V is TRBV19; a possible D gene is TRBD2 (7 bases). Trimming cost V 6 bases and J 9 bases, with 18 bases left between them. The length of the CDR3 is 14 residues. Germline-derived CDR1 and CDR2 are LNHDA and SQIVND (reference sequence). Here the CDR3 reads CASSLPLGGPEQFF. In nucleotides, the CDR3 is TGTGCCAGTAGCCTCCCCTTGGGGGGGCCTGAGCAGTTCTTC.

The rearrangement uses TRBV28 and TRBJ2-5; TRBD1 might be the D (6 bases). This CDR3 is built from 14 residues. The germline CDR1 and CDR2 sequences are MDHEN and SYDVKM. V was cut by 3 bases and J by 2 bases, with 10 bases left in between. CDR3 bases: TGTGCCAGCAGTTTCCGGGACACACAAGAGACCCAGTACTTC. Protein: CASSFRDTQETQYF.

With regard to this clone: The same CDR3 arises from other DNA sequences in this sample as well. The rearrangement joins TRBV18 to TRBJ2-7; D remains unclear. The CDR3 is 12 amino acids. Per germline, CDR1 KGHSH and CDR2 LQKENI. V shed 6 bases and J shed 4 bases, with 10 bases lying between them. The CDR3 reads CASSPLNYEQYF. The CDR3 coding sequence is TGTGCCAGCTCGCCCCTGAATTACGAGCAGTACTTC.

The gene calls are TRBV19 and TRBJ2-7; D possibly matches TRBD1 or TRBD2 (5 bases each). Germline CDR1 and CDR2: LNHDA and SQIVND (reference sequence). The V end lost 3 bases, the J end lost 3 bases, and 15 bases lay between the germline ends. The CDR3 runs to 15 residues. DNA of the CDR3: TGTGCCAGTAGTATTACTCTAGCAGGGCACTACGAGCAGTACTTC. Translating it yields CASSITLAGHYEQYF.

The chain joins TRBV14 to TRBJ2-7; the match to TRBD2 covers 10 bases. This CDR3 comprises 15 residues. The germline gives CDR1 SGHDN, CDR2 FVKESK. V gave up 3 bases and J gave up 5 bases; unmatched junction bases: 7. CDR3 DNA sequence: TGTGCCAGCAGCCACCCGGGACTAGCGAACAACGAGCAGTACTTC. Amino acid sequence: CASSHPGLANNEQYF.

This chain links TRBV4-1 with TRBJ1-2; 8 positions match TRBD1. CDR1 MGHRA and CDR2 YSYEKL come from the germline V gene. The CDR3 has 13 amino acids. With 5 bases clipped from V and 8 bases from J, the junction kept 7 bases outside the gene matches. The CDR3 nucleotides read TGCGCCAGCAGCACTCAGGGGGCTAAGGGCTACACCTTC. It encodes CASSTQGAKGYTF.